This note documents a single T cell receptor (beta chain) sequence. What this receptor recognizes is not known. Per-base qualities were not stored, and no clone one base away is much larger. The data are from a study of blood T cell repertoires in COVID-19 (dated by TCRdb to 2020 to 2021). About the full investigation: Collaborator samples came from the United States, Italy and Spain and covered acute and convalescent phases of COVID-19. The samples were drawn from the first 160 participants of the ongoing ImmuneRACE study and from more than 1,000 subjects provided by 6 global collaborators. The repertoires were released in a freely available public database intended as a resource for research on the immune response to SARS-CoV-2. HLA class I and class II types, where available, came from metadata supplied by the sample provider rather than from assay-based typing. Sample metadata almost always included a de-identified subject ID, COVID-19 status, age in years and sex. The prospective study material was composed of cDNA or gDNA derived from T cells, B-cell-depleted T cells, or PBMCs. Deeply sampled blood TCRbeta repertoires from subjects exposed to, actively infected with, or recovered from COVID-19 were included in the dataset.

TCRbeta CDR3 regions were amplified from genomic DNA by means of the immunoSEQ Assay, a bias-controlled multiplex PCR. In the source study's methods: Within the assay, amplification of reference gene primers was used to estimate how many nucleated cells each sample contained. To quantify the absolute abundance of each unique TCRbeta CDR3 rearrangement, sequence reads were collapsed and filtered. For each sample, productive Simpson clonality was calculated as the square root of Simpson's diversity index across productive rearrangements. TCRdb's version of the immuneACCESS table is confined to in-frame rearrangements and falls short of the full clone set. An unresolved V gene accounts for under half of the shortfall where checked; the remainder is of unknown origin. That table furnishes V, J and clone size, whereas the DNA furnished D and trimming. The sample table lists 150,000 or so clones, 79% of them with a count of one. 7% to 10% of the sample comes from the top ten.

General conclusions and limits of the study: The amount of clinical and demographic metadata varied by source and participant and was provided uncurated.

At one collaborating source in Seattle, patients were enrolled during active infection and were followed longitudinally through the course of disease. The collaborating institutions used their own protocols to collect whole blood in K2EDTA tubes. For TCRbeta analysis, collaborator samples were shipped as frozen whole blood, as isolated PBMCs, or as DNA extracted from either sample type. The TCR sequence derives from a woman aged 60-70 years with COVID-19, enrolled during active disease. The sample taken for sequencing was peripheral blood.

The nucleotides read TGCGCCAGCAGTGACCCCGGGGAGGCTGAAGCTTTCTTT. Protein translation: CASSDPGEAEAFF. The chain is made from TRBV10-1 and TRBJ1-1, with the D gene call left open. The CDR3 goes from the cysteine to the phenylalanine over 13 residues. CDR3 DNA only is kept here, 39 bases in frame from base 1. The V end loses 3 bases and the J end loses 6 bases, and a stretch of 11 bases separates them. Per the germline V gene (reference sequence), WNHNN is the CDR1 and SYGVQD is the CDR2.